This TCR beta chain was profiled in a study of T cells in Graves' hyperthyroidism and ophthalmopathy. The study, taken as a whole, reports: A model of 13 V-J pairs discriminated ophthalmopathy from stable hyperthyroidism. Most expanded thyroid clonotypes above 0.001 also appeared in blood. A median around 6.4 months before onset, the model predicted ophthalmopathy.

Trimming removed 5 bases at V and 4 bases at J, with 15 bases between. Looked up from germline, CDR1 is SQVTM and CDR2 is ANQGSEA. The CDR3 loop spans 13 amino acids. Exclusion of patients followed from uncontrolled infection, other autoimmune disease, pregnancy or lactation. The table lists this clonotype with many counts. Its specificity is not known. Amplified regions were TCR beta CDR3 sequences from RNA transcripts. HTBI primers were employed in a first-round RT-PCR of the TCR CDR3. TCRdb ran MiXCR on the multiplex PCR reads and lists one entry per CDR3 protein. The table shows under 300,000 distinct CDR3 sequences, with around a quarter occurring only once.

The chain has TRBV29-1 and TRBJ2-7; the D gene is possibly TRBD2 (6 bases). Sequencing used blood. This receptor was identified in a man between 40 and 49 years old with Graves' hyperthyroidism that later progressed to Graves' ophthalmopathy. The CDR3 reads CSVRGGKSYEQYF. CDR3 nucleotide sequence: TGCAGCGTTCGTGGCGGGAAGAGTTACGAGCAGTACTTC.